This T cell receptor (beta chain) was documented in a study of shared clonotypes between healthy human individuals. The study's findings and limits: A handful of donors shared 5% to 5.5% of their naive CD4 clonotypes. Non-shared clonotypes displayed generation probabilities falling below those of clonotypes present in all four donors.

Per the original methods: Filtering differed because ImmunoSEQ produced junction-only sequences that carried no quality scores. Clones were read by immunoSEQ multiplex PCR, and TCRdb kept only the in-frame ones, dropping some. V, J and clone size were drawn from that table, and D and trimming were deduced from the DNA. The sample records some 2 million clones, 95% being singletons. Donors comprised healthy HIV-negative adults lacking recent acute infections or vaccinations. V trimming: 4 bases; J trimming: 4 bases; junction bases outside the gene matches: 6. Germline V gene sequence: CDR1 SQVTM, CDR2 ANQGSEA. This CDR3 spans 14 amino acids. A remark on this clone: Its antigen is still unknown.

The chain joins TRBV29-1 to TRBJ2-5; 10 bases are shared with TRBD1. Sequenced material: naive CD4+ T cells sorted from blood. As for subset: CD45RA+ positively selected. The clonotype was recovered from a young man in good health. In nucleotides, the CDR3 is TGCAGCGTTGTACCCGACAGGGGGCTAGAGACCCAGTACTTC. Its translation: CSVVPDRGLETQYF.